This T cell receptor (beta chain) stems from a study of T-cell memory formation after mild COVID-19. Of note for this clonotype: With a much larger clone just one base away, this may be a read error.

Using its own MiXCR run on the 5' RACE reads, TCRdb lists one record per CDR3 protein. There are some 62,000 distinct CDR3 sequences in the sample; less than 9.5% occur only once, and 1% to 1.4% lies in the top ten. The CDR3 is 14 residues long. V was cut by 7 bases and J by 3 bases, with 15 bases left in between. The germline V gene encodes CDR1 MNHNY and CDR2 SVGAGI (reference sequence). The source material was PBMCs or a T cell subset sorted from them (not recorded which). This TCR was recovered from a man aged 18 to 30 who had mild COVID-19 (a few samples of this study predate the infection). Cell type and time point are not known. V is TRBV6-6 and J is TRBJ1-2, with unresolved D. The CDR3, as DNA: TGTGCCAGCAACCAGGAGGCGAGGGACTATGGCTACACCTTC. It yields the protein CASNQEARDYGYTF.